Listed here are 30 T cell receptor beta chains from one sample, sequenced in a study of blood T cells in healthy people across ages. A sample-barcoded 5' primer and a J-beta primer mix were used in a second PCR of about 6 to 12 cycles. TCRdb reprocessed the 5' RACE reads via MiXCR and lists one record per CDR3 protein. The sample comprises about 1.4 million distinct CDR3 sequences, approximately 59% of which are singletons, and about 6.7% rests with the top ten. The sample comprised blood. These receptors were taken from a man between 18 and 29 years old in good health.

V usage is TRBV12-3 or TRBV12-4 and J usage is TRBJ2-1, with D possibly called TRBD1 or TRBD2 (5 bases each). V shed 7 bases and J shed 4 bases, with 11 bases lying between them. The CDR3 contains 13 residues. Here the CDR3 DNA reads TGTGCCAGCACCGGGACGGAGTACAATGAGCAGTTCTTC. Amino acids: CASTGTEYNEQFF.

V gene TRBV6-1 combines with J gene TRBJ2-6, with D unclear. The ends were cut back, 7 bases at V and 0 bases at J, with 10 bases in the middle. The CDR3 has 15 residues. The germline CDR1 and CDR2 sequences are MNHNS and SASEGT. The CDR3 spells CASTSWGSGANVLTF. The CDR3, as DNA: TGTGCCAGCACCTCGTGGGGCTCTGGGGCCAACGTCCTGACTTTC.

The chain's CDR3 is CAITDRELYEQYF. The CDR3 DNA follows: TGTGCCATCACCGACAGGGAGTTGTACGAGCAGTACTTC. This rearrangement joins TRBV10-3 to TRBJ2-7; TRBD1 matches 7 bases. Germline V CDR1 and CDR2: ENHRY, SYGVKD. V lost 7 bases to trimming and J lost 4 bases; unmatched junction nucleotides: 7. The CDR3 spans 13 residues.

This clonotype has a handful of counts. This rearrangement joins TRBV7-2 to TRBJ2-4, with D perhaps TRBD1 or TRBD2 (5 bases each). V lost 5 bases, J lost 11 bases, and 34 bases lay in between. This CDR3 is built from 19 residues. Germline V lookup: CDR1 SGHTA, CDR2 FQGNSA. The CDR3 sequence: CASSPLLTDSTRAKTFQYF. DNA of the CDR3: TGTGCCAGCAGCCCTCTCCTGACAGACTCGACGCGGGCAAAAACATTTCAGTACTTC. Based on the CDR3 plus reference TRBV7-2 and TRBJ2-4, the full variable domain is GAGVSQSPSNKVTEKGKDVELRCDPISGHTALYWYRQSLGQGLEFLIYFQGNSAPDKSGLPSDRFSAERTGGSVSTLTIQRTQQEDSAVYLCASSPLLTDSTRAKTFQYFGAGTRLSVL.

The V gene is TRBV9, the J gene TRBJ2-1; D perhaps matches TRBD2 (5 bases). V shed 3 bases and J shed 5 bases, with 12 bases lying between them. This CDR3 has 14 amino acids. CDR1 is SGDLS and CDR2 is YYNGEE in the germline V gene. As DNA, the CDR3 is TGTGCCAGCAGCGCCGGACTGGTGGACAATGAGCAGTTCTTC. Protein sequence: CASSAGLVDNEQFF.

This clonotype showed up just once. The chain employs TRBV6-6 and TRBJ2-5; TRBD1 is a possible D gene (5 bases). This CDR3 is built from 15 residues. V lost 4 bases, J lost 4 bases, and 16 bases lay in between. Germline V lookup: CDR1 MNHNY, CDR2 SVGAGI (reference sequence). This CDR3 is CASSSTRPGSETQYF. DNA of the CDR3: TGTGCCAGCAGTTCTACCCGGCCAGGGTCAGAGACCCAGTACTTC.

V is TRBV10-1 and J is TRBJ1-4; D call uncertain. Per germline, CDR1 WNHNN and CDR2 SYGVQD (reference sequence). The CDR3 spans 17 residues. V shed 2 bases and J shed 7 bases, with 20 bases lying between them. CDR3 protein: CASSEHISRGLGEKLFF. In DNA, the CDR3 is TGCGCCAGCAGTGAGCACATTAGTCGCGGGCTTGGTGAAAAACTGTTTTTT.

Turning to this clonotype: Compared with germline, one end of the junction differs, possibly owing to a read error. The V and J genes are TRBV20-1 and TRBJ1-6; a possible D gene is TRBD1 (6 bases). The CDR3 totals 16 residues. CDR1 is DFQATT and CDR2 is SNEGSKA in the germline V gene (reference sequence). This chain's CDR3 is CSARVGPYRVNSPPHF. CDR3 bases: TGCAGTGCTAGAGTCGGCCCCTACAGGGTTAATTCACCCCCCCACTTT.

This clonotype was seen more than once but under ten times. CDR3 loop: CSVGSFGEKLFF. CDR3 DNA: TGCAGCGTTGGCAGTTTCGGTGAAAAACTGTTTTTT. The rearrangement uses TRBV29-1 and TRBJ1-4; D uncertain. The CDR3 has 12 amino acids. Trimming removed 4 bases at V and 7 bases at J, with 10 bases between. In germline, CDR1 is SQVTM, CDR2 ANQGSEA.

This sequence joins TRBV11-2 and TRBJ2-2; tentatively, D is TRBD1 (6 bases). V lost 5 bases and J lost 5, with 18 bases in between. The CDR3 contains 16 residues. Germline V gene data show CDR1 as SGHAT and CDR2 as FQNNGV. CDR3 amino acids: CASSPFGTPITGELFF. The CDR3 DNA is TGTGCCAGCAGCCCCTTTGGGACACCAATTACCGGGGAGCTGTTTTTT.

This clonotype occurred a few times. This sequence joins TRBV20-1 and TRBJ2-7; a possible D gene is TRBD2 (6 bases). With 6 bases removed from V and 4 bases from J, the gap between germline ends came to 10 bases. The V gene's germline CDR1 is DFQATT and CDR2 SNEGSKA (reference sequence). This CDR3 spans 11 amino acids. The CDR3 is CSASREYEQYF. DNA of the CDR3: TGCAGTGCAAGCCGGGAGTACGAGCAGTACTTC.

This chain joins TRBV28 and TRBJ2-7; 9 nucleotides align to TRBD2. V shed 4 bases and J 1 base; nucleotides not matched to a gene: 14. Germline V gives CDR1 MDHEN, CDR2 SYDVKM. CDR3 length equals 18 residues. The CDR3 reads CASSSLLAGIYVSYEQYF. The DNA for the CDR3 is TGTGCCAGCAGTTCCCTCCTAGCGGGAATTTACGTTTCCTACGAGCAGTACTTC.

This clonotype was observed a handful of times. This chain links TRBV29-1 with TRBJ1-2; D is possibly TRBD1 (6 bases). CDR3 length: 13 residues. From germline, CDR1 is SQVTM and CDR2 ANQGSEA. The CDR3 nucleotides are TGCAGTGCCAGGGGACGGGGAGACTATGGCTACACCTTC. It codes for CSARGRGDYGYTF.

J is TRBJ2-7 and V is TRBV21-1; the table's D call, TRBD1, has no DNA check behind it. The J call may be incorrect, as the DNA end agrees better with TRBJ2-5. TRBV21-1 is listed as a pseudogene. The CDR3 consists of 13 residues. CDR3 sequence reads: CASSGIPQETQYF. The DNA for the CDR3 is TGTGCCAGCAGCGGGATCCCCCAAGAGACCCAGTACTTC.

The rearrangement links TRBV7-2 to TRBJ2-7, with a possible D match to TRBD1 (5 bases). There are 14 residues in the CDR3. Per the germline V gene, CDR1 is SGHTA and CDR2 is FQGNSA. The V end lost 6 bases, the J end lost 0 bases, and 12 bases lay between the germline ends. The CDR3 reads CASRYRRSSYEQYF. The CDR3 region has the DNA TGTGCCAGCAGATACAGGCGCTCCTCCTACGAGCAGTACTTC.

The chain is built from TRBV20-1 and TRBJ1-2; a weak D match, TRBD1 (6 bases). CDR3 size: 13 residues. CDR1 is DFQATT, CDR2 SNEGSKA, per germline (reference sequence). Trimming removed 0 bases at V and 13 bases at J, with 18 bases between. The DNA of the CDR3 is TGCAGTGCTAGAGAGACAGGACAAGAAGGTTTCACCTTC. It encodes CSARETGQEGFTF.

The genes are TRBV7-9 and TRBJ1-2; 10 nucleotides align to TRBD1. Germline V lookup: CDR1 SEHNR, CDR2 FQNEAQ (reference sequence). After removal of 5 bases from V and 7 bases from J, the junction contained 10 bases not matched to a gene. This CDR3 has 15 amino acids. Here the CDR3 reads CASSPPGQGISGYTF. The CDR3 bases are TGTGCCAGCAGCCCTCCGGGACAGGGGATCTCTGGCTACACCTTC.

The chain is built from TRBV11-2 and TRBJ2-1; D is ambiguous. The V gene's germline CDR1 is SGHAT and CDR2 FQNNGV. The germline V and J ends were trimmed by 8 bases and 1 base, with 9 bases remaining between them. The CDR3 spans 13 residues. In nucleotides, the CDR3 is TGTGCCAGCTTGGAGCTATCCTACAATGAGCAGTTCTTC. It specifies CASLELSYNEQFF.

This chain uses TRBV12-3 or TRBV12-4 with TRBJ2-1; D gene unclear. The ends were cut back, 5 bases at V and 9 bases at J, with 29 bases in the middle. The CDR3 sequence is 18 residues long. In DNA, the CDR3 is TGTGCCAGCAGTCCCCCTGTTGGGCTAGTGTTCCCCCAGGCTGAGCAGTTCTTC. Translation: CASSPPVGLVFPQAEQFF.

This chain links TRBV9 with TRBJ2-1; the match to TRBD2 covers 8 bases. Looked up from germline, CDR1 is SGDLS and CDR2 is YYNGEE. CDR3 length: 17 residues. Trimming removed 0 bases from V and 8 bases from J; junction bases left unmatched: 13. The CDR3 loop is CASSVGRNSGVEDEQFF. The CDR3 nucleotides are TGTGCCAGCAGCGTAGGGCGTAATAGCGGGGTCGAGGATGAGCAGTTCTTC.

The rearrangement links TRBV20-1 to TRBJ1-2; D not resolved. The CDR3 runs 12 residues. The germline CDR1 and CDR2 sequences are DFQATT and SNEGSKA (reference sequence). Trimming pared 7 bases from V and 5 bases from J, leaving 14 bases between. For the CDR3, the DNA is TGCAGTGTACCGGGGTATGCTTATGGCTACACCTTC. As protein: CSVPGYAYGYTF.

The chain links TRBV29-1 to TRBJ2-1; 7 bases agree with TRBD2. CDR1 and CDR2 from the germline V gene are SQVTM and ANQGSEA. The J segment lost 9 bases and the V segment lost 4 bases, leaving 6 bases of the junction unmatched. The CDR3 has 12 residues. In DNA form, the CDR3 reads TGCAGCGTTGGCGGGGGTGTAGGTGAGCAGTTCTTC. It specifies CSVGGGVGEQFF.

This clonotype is a singleton in its sample. CDR3 region: CSAAGQVVNIQYF. The CDR3 DNA reads as TGCAGTGCGGCGGGACAGGTAGTAAACATTCAGTACTTC. The rearrangement joins TRBV20-1 to TRBJ2-7; the match to TRBD1 covers 8 bases. The J call is doubtful: the DNA matches TRBJ2-4 better. This CDR3 has 13 residues. Germline CDR1 and CDR2: DFQATT and SNEGSKA (reference sequence).

The chain carries TRBV20-1 and TRBJ2-7; D gene uncertain. Trimming left V 5 bases short and J 6 bases short, with 11 bases between. This CDR3 has 11 residues. CDR1 is DFQATT and CDR2 is SNEGSKA in the germline V gene (reference sequence). The DNA of the CDR3 is TGCAGTGCTGCTCGGGTTTTCGAGCAGTACTTC. This encodes CSAARVFEQYF.

This clonotype was seen a few times. The rearrangement joins TRBV20-1 to TRBJ2-1; 14 bases match TRBD2. The germline V gene has CDR1 DFQATT and CDR2 SNEGSKA (reference sequence). V trimming: 4 bases; J trimming: 3 bases; junction bases outside the gene matches: 8. The CDR3 runs 17 residues. CDR3 in amino acids: CSAIRGLAGEGYNEQFF. CDR3 DNA sequence: TGCAGTGCTATTCGGGGACTAGCGGGAGAAGGCTACAATGAGCAGTTCTTC.

The V gene is TRBV7-9, the J gene TRBJ1-1; D call uncertain. Germline CDR1 and CDR2: SEHNR and FQNEAQ (reference sequence). Trimming pared 1 base from V and 6 bases from J, leaving 9 bases between. CDR3 size: 13 residues. In DNA form, the CDR3 reads TGTGCCAGCAGCTTAGAGGGTAACGCTGAAGCTTTCTTT. Its protein product is CASSLEGNAEAFF. Using reference TRBV7-9 and TRBJ1-1 for the parts outside the CDR3, the full variable domain is DTGVSQNPRHKITKRGQNVTFRCDPISEHNRLYWYRQTLGQGPEFLTYFQNEAQLEKSRLLSDRFSAERPKGSFSTLEIQRTEQGDSAMYLCASSLEGNAEAFFGQGTRLTVV.

Regarding this clonotype: A much larger clone differs from this one at a single base, so this may be a read error. V gene TRBV28 combines with J gene TRBJ2-7; 7 bases are shared with TRBD1. CDR3 length: 13 residues. From germline, CDR1 is MDHEN and CDR2 SYDVKM. V was pared by 6 bases and J by 3 bases, with 5 bases of the junction left unmatched. The CDR3 bases are TGTGCCAGCAGGCCGGGACAGATCTACGAGCAGTACTTC. It is translated as CASRPGQIYEQYF.

The chain is built from TRBV15 and TRBJ2-1; 11 bases are shared with TRBD2. The V and J ends lost 8 bases and 7 bases, in that order; junction bases with no gene match: 7. There are 14 residues in the CDR3. CDR1 and CDR2 from the germline V gene are LNHNV and YYDKDF (reference sequence). The CDR3 protein is CATCTGLADNEQFF. CDR3 coding DNA: TGTGCCACCTGCACGGGACTAGCGGATAATGAGCAGTTCTTC. The full variable domain, with the rest looked up from reference TRBV15 and TRBJ2-1, is DAMVIQNPRYQVTQFGKPVTLSCSQTLNHNVMYWYQQKSSQAPKLLFHYYDKDFNNEADTPDNFQSRRPNTSFCFLDIRSPGLGDTAMYLCATCTGLADNEQFFGPGTRLTVL.

This clonotype has only a few counts. The gene calls are TRBV29-1 and TRBJ2-7; no clear D gene. V gave up 5 bases and J gave up 3 bases, with 11 bases separating them. Germline V gene lookup returns CDR1 SQVTM and CDR2 ANQGSEA. This CDR3 contains 12 residues. This CDR3 is CSVMSSGYEQYF. The CDR3 DNA follows: TGCAGCGTTATGAGCTCCGGCTACGAGCAGTACTTC.

V is TRBV29-1 and J is TRBJ2-2; D is undetermined. This CDR3 contains 12 residues. Germline values: CDR1 SQVTM, CDR2 ANQGSEA. V was clipped by 3 bases and J by 5 bases, with 7 bases between them. The CDR3 bases are TGCAGCGTTGATGGACCAACCGGGGAGCTGTTTTTT. Translated: CSVDGPTGELFF.